This TCR beta chain was sequenced during a study of vaccination effects on CD4 cells after COVID-19. Study at large: Each participant was given two doses of one vaccine (BNT162b2 or mRNA-1273).

Ahead of sequencing, the ViraFEST assay grew antigen-specific CD4+ T cells using viral peptide pools. Investigators separated out CD4+ T cells once approximately 10 days of culture had passed. Vaccinated participants had no history of SARS-CoV-2 infection and tested negative for nucleocapsid antibodies. Cultures of 2 million or so PBMC per well contained 10 IU/ml IL-2 plus 10 ug/ml peptides. Study-wide points: In the study, convalescent patients were few, and early post-infection timepoints were absent.

As concerns this clone: Its antigen is unknown.

Germline CDR1 reads SGHRS; CDR2 reads YFSETQ. This CDR3 is built from 15 residues. Trimming took 0 bases from V and 8 from J, leaving 15 bases between them. Assay used: immunoSEQ multiplex PCR; TCRdb lists only in-frame clones, some missing. The sample carries around 63,000 clones, approximately 71% recorded once. The chain has TRBV5-1 and TRBJ1-3; the D is unclear. The source was CD4+ T cells from PBMCs cultured with HCoV-OC43 spike peptides, collected before COVID-19 vaccination. This sample's subset: HCoV-OC43 spike overlapping peptide pool stimulation. The TCR originated in a human donor who received a COVID-19 vaccine. The CDR3 DNA reads as TGCGCCAGCAGCTTGGTGGCAGCCGGCGGGGACACCATATATTTT. Protein sequence: CASSLVAAGGDTIYF.